This T cell receptor beta chain was observed in a study of blood T cell repertoires in COVID-19 (dated by TCRdb to the early 2020s). Concerning the study at large: Samples covering the acute and convalescent phases of COVID-19 were provided by collaborators in the United States, Italy and Spain. Subjects who had been exposed to COVID-19, were actively infected with it, or had recovered from it provided the deeply sampled blood TCRbeta repertoires that made up the dataset. Samples were obtained from the ongoing ImmuneRACE study (first 160 participants) and from over 1,000 subjects provided by 6 global collaborators. The material from the prospective study consisted of cDNA or gDNA derived from T cells, B-cell-depleted T cells, or PBMCs. A freely available public database, intended as a resource for researchers studying the immune response to SARS-CoV-2, is where the repertoires were released. Sample metadata almost always included a de-identified subject ID, COVID-19 status, age in years and sex. Where HLA class I and class II types were available, the types were taken from metadata supplied by the sample provider, not from assay-based typing.

V lost 0 bases and J lost 2 bases, and the count of bases not matched to a germline gene is 3. Including the terminal cysteine and phenylalanine, the CDR3 comprises 15 residues. Only the CDR3 part of the read is kept: 45 bases, read in frame from the first base. Taken from the germline V gene, the CDR1 and CDR2 loops are MNHEY and SVGAGI. Each collaborating institution followed its own protocols to collect whole blood in K2EDTA tubes. Collaborator samples were shipped for TCRbeta analysis as frozen whole blood, isolated PBMCs, or DNA extracted from either sample type. Beyond this particular receptor, the publication reports: Clinical and demographic metadata were provided uncurated, with the amount varying by source and participant.

This clone was seen only once. Its binding antigen is unknown. Base qualities are not at hand, and no much larger clone is one base apart. TCRbeta CDR3 regions were amplified from genomic DNA using the immunoSEQ Assay, a bias-controlled multiplex PCR. In the original analysis: Within the assay, amplification of reference gene primers was used to estimate how many nucleated cells each sample contained. Sequence reads were collapsed and filtered to measure the absolute abundance of every unique TCRbeta CDR3 rearrangement. For each sample, productive Simpson clonality was calculated as the square root of Simpson's diversity index across productive rearrangements. TCRdb stores this immuneACCESS table with in-frame sequences only. Part of the clones is absent; in the studies checked, under half of the shortfall reflects unresolved V genes, and no reason is known for the rest. V, J and clone size were drawn from that table, and D and trimming were deduced from the DNA. This sample is represented by approximately 97,000 clones; 86% of them were singletons. The top ten hold under 20% of the sample.

The V and J segments used are TRBV6-5 and TRBJ1-1; 7 middle bases align to TRBD1. The origin of this receptor is an elderly woman with acute or convalescent COVID-19. The sequenced sample consisted of peripheral blood. DNA sequence: TGTGCCAGCAGTTACTCCAGACAGGGTAACACTGAAGCTTTCTTT. It translates to CASSYSRQGNTEAFF.